This entry features one T cell receptor (beta chain) sequence. What it binds is unknown. This sample was taken from a study of shared clonotypes between healthy human individuals. Per the germline V gene, CDR1 is SGHVS and CDR2 is FQNEAQ. V dropped 1 base and J dropped 2; count of bases not matched to a gene: 8. The CDR3 has 16 amino acids. Genomic DNA belonging to each subset was distributed in equal measure over several immunoSEQ plates. Ten immunoSEQ deep assay plates were used by the authors to sequence unsorted PBMC DNA. Measured with immunoSEQ multiplex PCR; TCRdb has only the in-frame clones, and not every one. Of about 470,000 clones in the sample, roughly 77% were seen once. Regarding the study as a whole: Exclusively blood specimens were collected; tissue repertoires likely differ.

The source of this sequence is a woman aged 40 to 49 in good health. Some clones in this sample may be carry-over from other donors' samples. The chain recombines TRBV7-8 with TRBJ2-7; 7 bases align to TRBD2. Sequencing was performed on PBMCs. In nucleotides, the CDR3 is TGTGCCAGCAGCTTAGATGTGGGGACTAACACCTACGAGCAGTACTTC. Amino acid sequence: CASSLDVGTNTYEQYF.